The 6 T cell receptor beta chains below all came from one sample that was sequenced in a study of Ad26.COV2.S vaccination and SARS-CoV-2 variants. Sequencing was performed with immunoSEQ multiplex PCR; in TCRdb, only in-frame clones are kept and a portion is missing. This sample has about 87,000 clones, with about four fifths found just once. The material sequenced was peripheral blood, taken after recovery from COVID-19. These receptors originate from a human donor who had recovered from COVID-19.

The chain employs TRBV18 and TRBJ1-1; a possible D gene is TRBD1 (6 bases). CDR1 is KGHSH and CDR2 is LQKENI in the germline V gene. V dropped 9 bases and J dropped 2 bases, with 19 bases sitting between them. This CDR3 comprises 15 residues. Here the CDR3 reads CASTHHTGINTEAFF. CDR3 in DNA: TGTGCCAGTACCCATCACACAGGGATCAACACTGAAGCTTTCTTT.

The chain recombines TRBV12-5 with TRBJ2-7; D gene unclear. Germline-derived CDR1 and CDR2 are LGHNT and FRNRAP. V gave up 4 bases and J gave up 0 bases, with 19 bases separating them. The CDR3 has 17 amino acids. DNA of the CDR3: TGTGCTAGTGGTTGGGGTCAAAAGAGGCGATTCTCCTACGAGCAGTACTTC. Translating it yields CASGWGQKRRFSYEQYF.

The chain joins TRBV6-7 to TRBJ2-3; 9 bases fit TRBD1. TRBV6-7 is assigned to the ORF class and has an uncertain function. The ends lost 0 bases at V and 4 bases at J; junction bases unmatched: 5. There are 16 residues in the CDR3. The CDR3 bases are TGTGCCAGCAGTTACTCGATAACAGGGGGCCCAGATACGCAGTATTTT. Translated: CASSYSITGGPDTQYF.

The J gene is TRBJ1-3, the V gene TRBV28; TRBD1 is a possible D gene (6 bases). This CDR3 contains 17 residues. The V end was cut by 5 bases, the J end by 0 bases, with 17 bases between. CDR1 MDHEN and CDR2 SYDVKM come from the germline V gene. Here the CDR3 DNA reads TGTGCCAGCAGTATTCAGACAGGATTATACTCTGGAAACACCATATATTTT. Translated, it gives CASSIQTGLYSGNTIYF.

The chain combines TRBV9 with TRBJ1-2; 7 nucleotides align to TRBD1. The ends lost 4 bases at V and 8 bases at J; junction bases unmatched: 14. Per germline, CDR1 SGDLS and CDR2 YYNGEE. The CDR3 length is 15 residues. The CDR3 here is CASSINRGGVWGYTF. CDR3 coding DNA: TGTGCCAGCAGCATTAACAGGGGTGGAGTGTGGGGCTACACCTTC.

This CDR3 reads CASSPPGDLGDEQFF. As DNA, the CDR3 is TGTGCCAGTAGTCCCCCAGGGGATCTGGGGGATGAGCAGTTCTTC. The J gene is TRBJ2-1, the V gene TRBV19, with TRBD1 as a possible D gene (6 bases). This CDR3 spans 15 amino acids. The ends were cut back, 5 bases at V and 8 bases at J, with 19 bases in the middle. CDR1 and CDR2 from the germline V gene are LNHDA and SQIVND (reference sequence).